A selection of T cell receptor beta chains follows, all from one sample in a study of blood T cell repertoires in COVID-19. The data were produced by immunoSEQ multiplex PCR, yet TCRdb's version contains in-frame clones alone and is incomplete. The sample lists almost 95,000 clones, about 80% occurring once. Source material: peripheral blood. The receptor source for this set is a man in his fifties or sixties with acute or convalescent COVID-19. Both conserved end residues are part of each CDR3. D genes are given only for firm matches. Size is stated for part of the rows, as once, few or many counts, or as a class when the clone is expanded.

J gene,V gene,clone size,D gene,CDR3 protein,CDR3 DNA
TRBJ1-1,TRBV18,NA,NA,CASSPAGTPTEAFF,TGTGCCAGCTCACCCGCCGGGACTCCCACTGAAGCTTTCTTT
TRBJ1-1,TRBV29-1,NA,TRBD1,CSVAGQGAGEWSTEAFF,TGCAGCGTTGCGGGACAGGGGGCAGGAGAGTGGAGCACTGAAGCTTTCTTT
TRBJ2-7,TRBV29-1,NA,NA,CSVGSPRRVYEQYF,TGCAGCGTTGGGTCCCCCAGGCGGGTCTACGAGCAGTACTTC
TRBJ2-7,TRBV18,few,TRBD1,CASSEGQTYYEQYF,TGTGCCAGCTCAGAGGGACAGACTTACTACGAGCAGTACTTC
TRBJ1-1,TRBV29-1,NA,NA,CSVAGQGNTEAFF,TGCAGCGTGGCAGGTCAGGGGAACACTGAAGCTTTCTTT
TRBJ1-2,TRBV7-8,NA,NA,CASSSAGALSSGYTF,TGTGCCAGCAGCTCGGCAGGGGCACTAAGCTCGGGCTACACCTTC
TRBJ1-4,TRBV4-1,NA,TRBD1,CASSPHGIGRGKEKLFF,TGCGCCAGCAGCCCTCACGGTATCGGCAGGGGGAAGGAAAAACTGTTTTTT
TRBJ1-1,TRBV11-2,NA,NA,CASSFGENTEAFF,TGTGCCAGCAGCTTTGGAGAGAACACTGAAGCTTTCTTT
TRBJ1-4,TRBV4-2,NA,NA,CASSQDGASTNEKLFF,TGTGCCAGCAGCCAAGATGGGGCTTCAACTAATGAAAAACTGTTTTTT
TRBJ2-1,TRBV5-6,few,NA,CASSRGYNEQFF,TGTGCCAGCAGCCGGGGCTACAATGAGCAGTTCTTC